This T cell receptor beta chain was found in a study of human CD8 memory T cell subsets. Making the TCR beta libraries relied on UMI-labeled 5' RACE. Using the 5' RACE reads, TCRdb records one entry per CDR3 protein without DNA. The repertoire table contains about 10,000 distinct CDR3 sequences. Memory CD8+ T cells of the stem-like type (TSTEM) were CCR7+ PD-1- TIGIT-. By frequency, this clonotype registers large. Its antigen is as yet unknown. Study-level points and caveats: Stem-like memory T cell repertoires barely overlapped those of precursor exhausted T cells. Estimates computed with Chao1 suggested greater diversity in stem-like memory T cells than in precursor exhausted T cells.

This TCR was sampled from a human donor in good health. The sequenced material came from CD8+ stem-like memory T cells (TSCM and TCM) sorted from PBMCs. This sample's subset: stem-like memory CD8 T cells (TSTEM), CCR7+ PD-1- TIGIT-.

CDR3 sequence reads: CASSLEANQPQHF. This rearrangement joins TRBV5-1 to TRBJ1-5. CDR3 length: 13 amino acids. CDR1 SGHRS and CDR2 YFSETQ come from the germline V gene.